These T cell receptor beta chains were read from a single sample in a study of blood T cell repertoires in COVID-19. Assay: immunoSEQ multiplex PCR; the TCRdb copy retains only in-frame clones and omits some. The sample includes fewer than 85,000 clones, more than 75% of them seen just once. The sample consisted of peripheral blood. These receptors were collected from a woman of 80 years or more with active or convalescent COVID-19. Both conserved end residues are part of each CDR3. Fields, in order: clone size, V gene, J gene, CDR3 length, D gene, CDR3 DNA, CDR3 protein. D genes are given only for firm matches. Clone size is not always given. Where it is, it says once, few, many or a class for expanded clones.

-	TRBV5-4	TRBJ2-2	16	-	TGTGCCAGCAGAGGTGTGGCTGGACAGAACACCGGGGAGCTGTTTTTT	CASRGVAGQNTGELFF
few	TRBV7-2	TRBJ1-2	16	TRBD1	TGTGCCAGCAGCTCAGACGGGACAGGAATTAGCTATGGCTACACCTTC	CASSSDGTGISYGYTF
-	TRBV6-5	TRBJ2-2	13	-	TGTGCCAGCAGGTTAGAGGTCACCGGGGAGCTGTTTTTT	CASRLEVTGELFF
-	TRBV19	TRBJ1-4	14	-	TGTGCCACCACACAGGACGGACGTAATGAAAAACTGTTTTTT	CATTQDGRNEKLFF
-	TRBV6-2/TRBV6-3	TRBJ2-7	12	TRBD1	TGTGCCAGCAGTCTCTCCTGGACAGGGAGAGACTTC	CASSLSWTGRDF
-	TRBV7-9	TRBJ1-1	16	TRBD1	TGTGCCAGCAGCCGCCGACAGGGGTTGATGAACACTGAAGCTTTCTTT	CASSRRQGLMNTEAFF
few	TRBV5-4	TRBJ1-2	15	TRBD1	TGTGCCAGCAGCCCCCGGGACAGGGGATTCAATGGCTACACCTTC	CASSPRDRGFNGYTF
-	TRBV20-1	TRBJ1-6	13	-	TGCAGTGCTAGTTATGCCGAGGATTCACCCCTCCACTTT	CSASYAEDSPLHF
-	TRBV7-7	TRBJ1-3	15	-	TGTGCTAGCAGCCCGATGGCAACCTCTGGAAACACCATATATTTT	CASSPMATSGNTIYF
once	TRBV5-4	TRBJ2-3	18	TRBD1	TGTGCCAGCAGCTCGCCCCAGGTTGGGGACAGGGACACAGATACGCAGTATTTT	CASSSPQVGDRDTDTQYF
-	TRBV5-1	TRBJ1-4	15	TRBD1	TGCGCCAGCAGCCTAATGGGACAGGGGAATGAAAAACTGTTTTTT	CASSLMGQGNEKLFF
-	TRBV11-2	TRBJ1-2	17	-	TGTGCCAGCAGCTTACTCGGAGTAGGTCTGGCGGTCTATGGCTACACCTTC	CASSLLGVGLAVYGYTF
-	TRBV7-2	TRBJ2-2	13	-	TGTGCCAGCAGCTTATCTAGAACCGGGGAGCTGTTTTTT	CASSLSRTGELFF
-	TRBV30	TRBJ1-1	16	-	TGTGCCTGGAGTGTATCCTTTTCACGGCGGGACACTGAAGCTTTCTTT	CAWSVSFSRRDTEAFF
few	TRBV12-3/TRBV12-4	TRBJ2-1	12	-	TGTGCCAGCAGTCAGGGGCCTCCGGAGCAGTTCTTC	CASSQGPPEQFF
-	TRBV7-3	TRBJ2-7	12	-	TGTGCCAGCAGCCCAGGGGGGTACGAGCAGTACTTC	CASSPGGYEQYF
few	TRBV6-1	TRBJ2-7	18	-	TGTGCCAGCAGTGAACCACGTTCTCGTGAGGTCGGCTCCTACGAGCAGTACTTC	CASSEPRSREVGSYEQYF
-	TRBV11-2	TRBJ2-7	14	TRBD1	TGTGCCAGCAGCTCTATGGACAGGGCCTACGAGCAGTACTTC	CASSSMDRAYEQYF
-	TRBV6-5	TRBJ1-1	15	TRBD1	TGTGCCGGCAGAAAAGACAGGGGGTTGAACACTGAAGCTTTCTTT	CAGRKDRGLNTEAFF
-	TRBV6-5	TRBJ2-7	14	-	TGTGCCAGCAGTCGACCGAAAGAGAGGAACGAGCAGTACTTC	CASSRPKERNEQYF
-	TRBV14	TRBJ2-1	15	-	TGTGCCAGCAGCTTCTTACCGGGGTGGGAGAATGAGCAGTTCTTC	CASSFLPGWENEQFF
few	TRBV3-1/TRBV3-2	TRBJ2-3	17	TRBD2	TGTGCCAGCAGCCTTGGGGCTAGCGGGGGGAGTGCAGATACGCAGTATTTT	CASSLGASGGSADTQYF
once	TRBV12-2	TRBJ2-2	17	-	TGTGCAAGTCGCTTAAACGAAACGGGGGTAAACACCGGGGAGCTGTTTTTT	CASRLNETGVNTGELFF
-	TRBV2	TRBJ1-6	17	TRBD1	TGTGCCAGCAGTGAGGAGACAGGGACATCTTTAAATTCACCCCTCCACTTT	CASSEETGTSLNSPLHF
few	TRBV6-5	TRBJ1-4	14	TRBD1	TGTGCCAGCAGGCCGGGACAGGATAATGAAAAACTGTTTTTT	CASRPGQDNEKLFF
-	TRBV3-1/TRBV3-2	TRBJ2-3	13	TRBD1	TGTGCCAGCAGCCAGGGACAGTCAGATACGCAGTATTTT	CASSQGQSDTQYF
-	TRBV19	TRBJ1-1	11	-	TGTGCCAGTAGTACTTACACTGAAGCTTTCTTT	CASSTYTEAFF
few	TRBV6-4	TRBJ2-7	15	-	TGTGCCAGCAGTGACCGAGATTATATGTCCTACGAGCAGTACTTC	CASSDRDYMSYEQYF
few	TRBV6-1	TRBJ2-1	16	TRBD1	TGTGCCAGCAGTGTACAGGGGGTTCGGTATTACAATGAGCAGTTCTTC	CASSVQGVRYYNEQFF
-	TRBV9	TRBJ1-2	13	-	TGTGCCAGCAGCGTAGACGGTACCTATGGCTACACCTTC	CASSVDGTYGYTF